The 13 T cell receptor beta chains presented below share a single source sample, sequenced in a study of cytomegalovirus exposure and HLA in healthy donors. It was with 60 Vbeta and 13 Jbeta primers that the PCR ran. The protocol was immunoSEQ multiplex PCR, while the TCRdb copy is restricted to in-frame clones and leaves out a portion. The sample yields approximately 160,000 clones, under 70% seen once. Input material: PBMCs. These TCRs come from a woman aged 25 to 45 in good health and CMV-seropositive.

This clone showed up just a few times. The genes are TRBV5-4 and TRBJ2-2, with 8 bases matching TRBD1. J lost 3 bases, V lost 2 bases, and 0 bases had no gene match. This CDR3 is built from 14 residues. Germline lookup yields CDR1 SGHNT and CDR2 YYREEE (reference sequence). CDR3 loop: CASSLQGDTGELFF. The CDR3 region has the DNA TGTGCCAGCAGCTTACAGGGGGACACCGGGGAGCTGTTTTTT.

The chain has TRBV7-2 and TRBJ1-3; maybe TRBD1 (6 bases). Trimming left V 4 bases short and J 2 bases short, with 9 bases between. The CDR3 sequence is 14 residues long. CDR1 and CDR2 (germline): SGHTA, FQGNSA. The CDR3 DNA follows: TGTGCCAGCAGCTCAGGGGAAACTGGAAACACCATATATTTT. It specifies CASSSGETGNTIYF.

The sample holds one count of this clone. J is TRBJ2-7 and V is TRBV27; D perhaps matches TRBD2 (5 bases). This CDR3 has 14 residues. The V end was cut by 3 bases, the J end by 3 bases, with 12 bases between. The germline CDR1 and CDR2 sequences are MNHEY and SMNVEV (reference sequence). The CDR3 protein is CASSFGRGNYEQYF. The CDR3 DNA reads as TGTGCCAGCAGTTTCGGTCGGGGAAACTACGAGCAGTACTTC.

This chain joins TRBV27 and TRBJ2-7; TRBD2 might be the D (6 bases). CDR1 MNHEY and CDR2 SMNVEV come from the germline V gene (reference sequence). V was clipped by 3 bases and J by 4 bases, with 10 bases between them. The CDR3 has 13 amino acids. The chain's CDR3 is CASSLRDPYEQYF. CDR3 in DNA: TGTGCCAGCAGTTTGCGGGACCCGTACGAGCAGTACTTC.

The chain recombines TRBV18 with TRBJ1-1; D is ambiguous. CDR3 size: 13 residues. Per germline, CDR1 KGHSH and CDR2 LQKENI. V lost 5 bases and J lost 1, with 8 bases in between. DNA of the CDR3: TGTGCCAGCTCAGCGCAGCGGAACACTGAAGCTTTCTTT. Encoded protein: CASSAQRNTEAFF.

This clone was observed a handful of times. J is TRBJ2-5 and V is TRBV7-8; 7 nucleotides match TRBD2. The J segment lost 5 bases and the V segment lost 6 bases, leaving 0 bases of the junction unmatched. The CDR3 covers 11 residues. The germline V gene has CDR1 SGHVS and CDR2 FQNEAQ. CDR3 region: CASRGGETQYF. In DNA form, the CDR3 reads TGTGCCAGCAGGGGAGGGGAGACCCAGTACTTC.

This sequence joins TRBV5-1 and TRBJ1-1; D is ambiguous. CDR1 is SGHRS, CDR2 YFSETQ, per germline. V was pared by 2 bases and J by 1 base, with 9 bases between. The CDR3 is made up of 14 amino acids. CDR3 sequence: CASSFSTGNTEAFF. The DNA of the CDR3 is TGCGCCAGCAGCTTCTCAACGGGGAACACTGAAGCTTTCTTT.

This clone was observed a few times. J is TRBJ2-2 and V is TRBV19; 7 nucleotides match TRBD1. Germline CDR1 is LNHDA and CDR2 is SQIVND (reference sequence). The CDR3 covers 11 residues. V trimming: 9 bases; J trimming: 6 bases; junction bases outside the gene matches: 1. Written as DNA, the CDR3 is TGTGCCAGCAGGGGGTCCGGGGAGCTGTTTTTT. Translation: CASRGSGELFF.

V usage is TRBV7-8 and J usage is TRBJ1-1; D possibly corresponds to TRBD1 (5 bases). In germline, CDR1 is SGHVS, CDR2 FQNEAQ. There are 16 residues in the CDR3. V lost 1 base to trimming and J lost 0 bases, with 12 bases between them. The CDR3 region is CASSLVAGHMNTEAFF. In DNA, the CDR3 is TGTGCCAGCAGCTTAGTGGCAGGGCACATGAACACTGAAGCTTTCTTT.

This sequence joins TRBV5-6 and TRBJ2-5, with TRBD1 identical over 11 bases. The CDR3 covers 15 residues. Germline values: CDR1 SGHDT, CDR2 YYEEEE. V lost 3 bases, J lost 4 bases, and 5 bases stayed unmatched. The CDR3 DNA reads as TGTGCCAGCAGCTGGGGGACAGGGGGATTAGAGACCCAGTACTTC. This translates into CASSWGTGGLETQYF.

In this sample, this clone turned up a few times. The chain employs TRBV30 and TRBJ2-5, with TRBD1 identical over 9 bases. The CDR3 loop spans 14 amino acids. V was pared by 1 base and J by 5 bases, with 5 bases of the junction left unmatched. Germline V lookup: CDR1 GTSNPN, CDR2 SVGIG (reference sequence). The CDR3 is CAWSDRGRRETQYF. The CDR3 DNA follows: TGTGCCTGGAGTGACAGGGGGCGGCGGGAGACCCAGTACTTC.

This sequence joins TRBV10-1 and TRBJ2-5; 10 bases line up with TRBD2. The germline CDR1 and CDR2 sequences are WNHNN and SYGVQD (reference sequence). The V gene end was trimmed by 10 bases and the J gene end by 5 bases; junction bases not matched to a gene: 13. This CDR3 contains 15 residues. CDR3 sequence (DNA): TGCGCCAAGGACGGGATAGCGGGAGGTAATGAGACCCAGTACTTC. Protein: CAKDGIAGGNETQYF.

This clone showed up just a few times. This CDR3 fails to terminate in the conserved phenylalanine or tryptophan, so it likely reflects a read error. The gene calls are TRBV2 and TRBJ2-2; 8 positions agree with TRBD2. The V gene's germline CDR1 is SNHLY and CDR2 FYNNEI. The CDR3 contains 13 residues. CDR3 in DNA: TGTGCCAGCAGTGACGGGGGGGTCGGGGCGCTGTTTTTG. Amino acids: CASSDGGVGALFL.